This TCR beta chain was documented in a study of early T cells in non-severe SARS-CoV-2 infection. Unique molecular identifiers (one per individual cDNA molecule) were attached. TCRdb reanalysed the 5' RACE reads using MiXCR and keeps one entry per CDR3 protein. The sample records 60,000 to 75,000 distinct CDR3 sequences, around 12% being singletons. This clonotype has more than one count but fewer than ten. Trimming cost V 4 bases and J 6 bases, with 10 bases left between them. Germline values: CDR1 LNHDA, CDR2 SQIVND (reference sequence). The CDR3 sequence is 13 residues long. The origin of this receptor is an adult who was a healthcare worker with PCR-confirmed SARS-CoV-2 infection or an uninfected control (not recorded which). The chain is built from TRBV19 and TRBJ2-1; D perhaps matches TRBD2 (5 bases). The starting material was whole blood, obtained at baseline. CDR3 loop: CASSTPGSNEQFF. DNA of the CDR3: TGTGCCAGTAGTACCCCGGGATCCAATGAGCAGTTCTTC.